The clone carrying this TCR beta chain has just a few counts. What it binds is not known. This CDR3 contains 16 residues. The germline V gene has CDR1 LGHDT and CDR2 YNNKEL (reference sequence). V lost 1 base, J lost 8 bases, and 20 bases lay in between. This sample is drawn from a study of T cells in Graves' hyperthyroidism and ophthalmopathy. The overall study: Upon initial diagnosis and before any treatment, peripheral blood was collected. Study-wide results and caveats: Blood also contained most expanded thyroid clonotypes above 0.001. Classification by a 13 V-J model distinguished ophthalmopathy from stable hyperthyroidism.

Amplified TCR beta CDR3 regions derived from RNA transcripts. The TCR CDR3 first-round RT-PCR relied on the HTBI primer set. Each CDR3 protein is one row after TCRdb ran MiXCR on the multiplex PCR reads. Of around 400,000 distinct CDR3 sequences in the sample, roughly 13% are singletons; the top ten hold around a tenth. Clinical symptoms, serum thyroxine, TRAb, thyroid ultrasound and orbital computed tomography informed diagnoses. This sequence was found in a woman between 18 and 29 years old with Graves' hyperthyroidism. Sequenced input: blood. The genes are TRBV3-1 and TRBJ1-2; possible D gene TRBD1, 6 bases. The CDR3 loop reads CASSQGAGAPSGGYTF. CDR3 DNA sequence: TGTGCCAGCAGCCAAGGCGCGGGGGCCCCTTCGGGGGGCTACACCTTC. Full variable domain (remainder filled in from reference TRBV3-1 and TRBJ1-2): DTAVSQTPKYLVTQMGNDKSIKCEQNLGHDTMYWYKQDSKKFLKIMFSYNNKELIINETVPNRFSPKSPDKAHLNLHINSLELGDSAVYFCASSQGAGAPSGGYTFGSGTRLTVV.